The text below deals with one T cell receptor beta chain. Its matching antigen is unknown. The data derive from a study of cytomegalovirus exposure and HLA in healthy donors. Study-wide findings and caveats: Among TCR beta chains, those listed as cytomegalovirus-associated numbered some 170. Researchers reportedly found TCR beta sequences accurately predicted most subjects' HLA-A and HLA-B alleles. One variant, a missense change in DCLRE1C, was linked in a later analysis to TCR beta V- and J-gene trimming. The productive fraction for most TCR beta V segments was about 90% or about 30% in an earlier analysis.

It was with 60 Vbeta and 13 Jbeta primers that the PCR ran. Some clones are missing from TCRdb's copy, which holds only in-frame ones; the method was immunoSEQ multiplex PCR. Its table records roughly 76,000 clones. CDR3 length: 18 amino acids. V lost 2 bases and J lost 5, with 23 bases in between. Sequencing was performed on PBMCs. The V and J genes are TRBV5-3 and TRBJ1-5, with a weak D call TRBD1 (5 bases). TRBV5-3 is marked as an open reading frame, function uncertain. The sequence was obtained from a female donor in good health and CMV-seropositive. CDR3 residues: CARSFGGSGFDSHQPQHF. The CDR3 DNA reads TGTGCCAGAAGCTTTGGGGGGTCGGGGTTTGATTCCCATCAGCCCCAGCATTTT.